This record looks at one T cell receptor beta chain sequence and its context. Vbeta (60) and Jbeta (13) primers were used in the PCR. Sequencing was performed with immunoSEQ multiplex PCR; in TCRdb, only in-frame clones are kept and a portion is missing. The sample holds some 180,000 clones; about four fifths are singletons and the top ten take approximately 2.9%. The sample comes from a study of cytomegalovirus exposure and HLA in healthy donors. With 1 base removed from V and 1 base from J, the gap between germline ends came to 7 bases. The CDR3 runs 15 residues. In germline, CDR1 is SGHTA, CDR2 FQGNSA.

This clonotype originated in a female donor in good health and CMV-seronegative. The sequenced material came from PBMCs. The chain carries TRBV7-2 and TRBJ2-2; no clear D gene. CDR3 DNA: TGTGCCAGCAGCTTAGATCCGGGGAACACCGGGGAGCTGTTTTTT. The encoded protein is CASSLDPGNTGELFF.